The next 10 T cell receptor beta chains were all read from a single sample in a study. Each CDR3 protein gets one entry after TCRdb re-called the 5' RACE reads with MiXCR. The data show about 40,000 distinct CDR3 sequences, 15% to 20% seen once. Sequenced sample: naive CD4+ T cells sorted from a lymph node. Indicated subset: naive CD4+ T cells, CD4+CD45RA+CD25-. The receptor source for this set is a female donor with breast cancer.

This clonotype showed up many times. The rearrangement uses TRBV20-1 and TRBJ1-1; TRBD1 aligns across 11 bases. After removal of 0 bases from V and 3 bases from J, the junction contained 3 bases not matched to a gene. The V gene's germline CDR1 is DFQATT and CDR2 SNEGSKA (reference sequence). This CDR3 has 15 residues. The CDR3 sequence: CSARDRDRGYTEAFF. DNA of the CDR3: TGCAGTGCTAGAGATAGGGACAGGGGGTACACTGAAGCTTTCTTT.

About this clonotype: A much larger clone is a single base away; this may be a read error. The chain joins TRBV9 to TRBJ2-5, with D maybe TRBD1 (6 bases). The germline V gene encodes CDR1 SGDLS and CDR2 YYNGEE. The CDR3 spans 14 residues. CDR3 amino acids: CASSTTGMGETQCF. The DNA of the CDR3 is TGTGCCAGCAGCACCACAGGGATGGGAGAGACCCAGTGCTTC.

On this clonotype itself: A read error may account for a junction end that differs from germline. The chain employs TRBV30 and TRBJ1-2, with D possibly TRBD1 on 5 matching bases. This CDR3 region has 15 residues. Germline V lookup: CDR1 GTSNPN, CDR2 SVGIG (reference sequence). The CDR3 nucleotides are TGTGCCGGGAGTAGCGCGGCAGGGTTTCACTATGGCTACACCTTC. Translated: CAGSSAAGFHYGYTF.

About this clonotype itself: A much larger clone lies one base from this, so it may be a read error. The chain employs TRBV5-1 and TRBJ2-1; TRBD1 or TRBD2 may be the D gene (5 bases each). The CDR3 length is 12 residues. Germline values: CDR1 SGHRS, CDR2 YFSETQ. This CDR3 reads CACRGVYNEQFF. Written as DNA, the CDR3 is TGCGCCTGCAGAGGGGTCTACAATGAGCAGTTCTTC.

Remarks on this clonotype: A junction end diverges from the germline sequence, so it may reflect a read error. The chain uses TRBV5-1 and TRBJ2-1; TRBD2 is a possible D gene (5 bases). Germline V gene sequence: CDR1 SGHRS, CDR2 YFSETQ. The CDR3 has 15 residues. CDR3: CASSLASFSYNEQCF. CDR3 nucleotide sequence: TGCGCCAGCAGCTTGGCTAGCTTCTCCTACAATGAGCAGTGCTTC.

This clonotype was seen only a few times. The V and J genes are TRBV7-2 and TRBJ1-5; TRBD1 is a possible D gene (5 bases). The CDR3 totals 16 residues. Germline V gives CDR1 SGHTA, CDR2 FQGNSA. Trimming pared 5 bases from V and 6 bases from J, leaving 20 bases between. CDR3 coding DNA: TGTGCCAGCAGCCTCATAGGGACGTCTGTCGGTCAGCCCCAGCATTTT. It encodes CASSLIGTSVGQPQHF.

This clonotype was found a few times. As DNA, the CDR3 is TGTGCCAGCAGTCACACTAGTTCCTACAATGAGCAGTTCTTC. This sequence encodes CASSHTSSYNEQFF. The chain carries TRBV3-1 and TRBJ2-1; a possible D gene is TRBD2 (5 bases). V was clipped by 6 bases and J by 1 base, with 10 bases between them. This CDR3 spans 14 amino acids. Germline V CDR1 and CDR2: LGHDT, YNNKEL (reference sequence).

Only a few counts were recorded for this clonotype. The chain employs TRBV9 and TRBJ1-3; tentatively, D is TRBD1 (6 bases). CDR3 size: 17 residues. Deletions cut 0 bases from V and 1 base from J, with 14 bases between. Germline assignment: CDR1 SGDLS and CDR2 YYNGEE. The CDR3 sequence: CASSVGPGHVSGNTIYF. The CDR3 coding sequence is TGTGCCAGCAGCGTAGGACCGGGACATGTGTCTGGAAACACCATATATTTT.

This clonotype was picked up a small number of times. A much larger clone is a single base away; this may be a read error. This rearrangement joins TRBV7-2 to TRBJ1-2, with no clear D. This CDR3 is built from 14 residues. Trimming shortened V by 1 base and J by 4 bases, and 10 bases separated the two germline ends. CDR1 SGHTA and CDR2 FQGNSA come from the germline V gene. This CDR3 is CASSLEHGCYGYTF. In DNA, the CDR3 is TGTGCCAGCAGCTTAGAACACGGATGCTATGGCTACACCTTC.

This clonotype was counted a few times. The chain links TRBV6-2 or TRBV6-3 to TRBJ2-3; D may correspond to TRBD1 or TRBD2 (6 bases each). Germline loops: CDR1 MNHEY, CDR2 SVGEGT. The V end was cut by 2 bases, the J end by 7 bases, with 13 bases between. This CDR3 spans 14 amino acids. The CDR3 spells CASSYAPRDNTQYF. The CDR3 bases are TGTGCCAGCAGTTACGCCCCGCGGGACAATACGCAGTATTTT.